A selection of T cell receptor beta chains follows, all from one sample in a study of cytomegalovirus exposure and HLA in healthy donors. The assay was immunoSEQ multiplex PCR, and TCRdb's table has in-frame clones only and misses some. Of approximately 120,000 clones in the sample, 73% were seen once. Sequences were obtained from PBMCs. These TCRs come from a middle-aged man in good health and CMV-seronegative. Each CDR3 is given with its conserved first and last residue. D genes are given only for firm matches. A row's size may be missing; if present it is once, few, many or a size class.

v_gene	d_gene	abundance	j_gene	CDR3nt	CDR3aa
TRBV27	-	-	TRBJ2-3	TGTGCCAGCAGTTTACCGGGGGAATTATTAACAGATACGCAGTATTTT	CASSLPGELLTDTQYF
TRBV9	TRBD1	-	TRBJ2-7	TGTGCCAGCAGCTTCCGACAGGGTAGGGGCGAGCAGTACTTC	CASSFRQGRGEQYF
TRBV6-1	TRBD1	few	TRBJ1-5	TGTGCCAGCTTAAACCGGGACAGGGGCAATCAGCCCCAGCATTTT	CASLNRDRGNQPQHF
TRBV11-2	TRBD1	-	TRBJ2-2	TGTGCCAGCAGCTTAGATCCTAGGACAGGGGACACCGGGGAGCTGTTTTTT	CASSLDPRTGDTGELFF
TRBV6-5	TRBD2	-	TRBJ2-3	TGTGCCAGCAGTTACCCCCTAGCGGATCTGACGGATACGCAGTATTTT	CASSYPLADLTDTQYF
TRBV7-2	TRBD1	-	TRBJ1-4	TGTGCCAGCAGCTCGCCGGGACAGACAACGAGGGCTAATGAAAAACTGTTTTTT	CASSSPGQTTRANEKLFF
TRBV5-1	TRBD1	-	TRBJ1-1	TGCGCCAGCAGCTTAGAACAGGGGGAGAACACTGAAGCTTTCTTT	CASSLEQGENTEAFF
TRBV4-1	-	-	TRBJ1-2	TGCGCCAGCAGCCAGGACCCCGGACAGATATCTAACTATGGCTACACCTTC	CASSQDPGQISNYGYTF
TRBV7-2	-	-	TRBJ2-7	TGTGCCAGCAGCCACGGACACATCTACGAGCAGTACTTC	CASSHGHIYEQYF
TRBV29-1	TRBD1	few	TRBJ1-2	TGCAGCGTGGAACAGGGGTACTATGGCTACACCTTC	CSVEQGYYGYTF
TRBV6-5	TRBD1	once	TRBJ1-2	TGTGCCAGCAGTTACTCGACAGGGATGAACTATGGCTACACCTTC	CASSYSTGMNYGYTF
TRBV30	-	-	TRBJ1-5	TGTGCCTGGAGTCGGGACTTTGAGGTACAGCCCCAGCATTTT	CAWSRDFEVQPQHF
TRBV19	-	-	TRBJ1-5	TGTGCCAGTAGTCAAGACAGTAGCAATCAGCCCCAGCATTTT	CASSQDSSNQPQHF
TRBV27	-	-	TRBJ2-7	TGTGCCAGCAGTTTACCGGGGAACTTCTACGAGCAGTACTTC	CASSLPGNFYEQYF
TRBV4-1	TRBD1	-	TRBJ2-7	TGCGCCAGCAGCTCACAAGGGACAGGAATAACCTACGAGCAGTACTTC	CASSSQGTGITYEQYF
TRBV9	-	-	TRBJ2-2	TGTGCCAGCAGCGTAGAGGCAGGGGTGGCCACCGGGGAGCTGTTTTTT	CASSVEAGVATGELFF